A single sample gave rise to the 8 T cell receptor beta chains below, sequenced in a study of CD8 T cells in ankylosing spondylitis (dated by TCRdb to between 2016 and 2019). For these receptors, no antigen is known. The library was built by means of 5' RACE. Sequencing took place on an Illumina HiSeq 2500. The raw public reads went through TCRdb reprocessing: fastp at Q25, MiXCR clone calling, in-frame beta chains kept. Records with the same CDR3 protein are collapsed into one entry carrying the most frequent genes and DNA. Recorded for this sample are about 540,000 distinct CDR3 sequences; roughly 13% of them occurred a single time. The top ten clonotypes cover nearly 7% of the sample. Findings and caveats that apply to the study as a whole: Blood from ankylosing spondylitis patients appeared to be characterized by a TCR beta motif made up of eight highly homologous amino acid variants.

Material: blood, either unsorted or a sorted T cell fraction (not recorded which). These receptor sequences come from a male donor with ankylosing spondylitis.

The CDR3 here is CSARDQGYEQYF. The CDR3 coding sequence is TGCAGTGCTAGAGATCAAGGCTACGAGCAGTACTTC. This sequence joins TRBV20-1 and TRBJ2-7, with D hard to call. V shed 0 bases and J shed 3 bases, with 6 bases lying between them. This CDR3 has 12 residues. Germline assignment: CDR1 DFQATT and CDR2 SNEGSKA (reference sequence).

This clonotype was seen only a few times. The gene calls are TRBV30 and TRBJ1-2, with D hard to call. V dropped 1 base and J dropped 14 bases, with 17 bases sitting between them. This CDR3 has 12 amino acids. CDR1 and CDR2 from the germline V gene are GTSNPN and SVGIG (reference sequence). As DNA, the CDR3 is TGTGCCTGGAGTGGGACCGGACGGCTCGGTACCTTC. The encoded protein is CAWSGTGRLGTF. Variable domain in full (rest from reference TRBV30 and TRBJ1-2): SQTIHQWPATLVQPVGSPLSLECTVEGTSNPNLYWYRQAAGRGLQLLFYSVGIGQISSEVPQNLSASRPQDRQFILSSKKLLLSDSGFYLCAWSGTGRLGTFGSGTRLTVV.

This sequence joins TRBV5-1 and TRBJ1-4, with 7 positions matching TRBD1. With V trimmed by 1 base and J by 6 bases, 0 bases remained unmatched. Germline CDR1 reads SGHRS; CDR2 reads YFSETQ. The CDR3 runs to 13 residues. This chain's CDR3 is CASSLQGDEKLFF. DNA of the CDR3: TGCGCCAGCAGCTTGCAGGGGGATGAAAAACTGTTTTTT.

Many counts were recorded for this clonotype. The DNA for the CDR3 is TGCAGCGTTGAAGGGGGGGTAGGTTTGGAGCAGTTCTTC. This sequence encodes CSVEGGVGLEQFF. The rearrangement links TRBV29-1 to TRBJ2-1; D possibly corresponds to TRBD2 (6 bases). V lost 1 base, J lost 10 bases, and 14 bases lay in between. The CDR3 runs 13 residues. Germline V gives CDR1 SQVTM, CDR2 ANQGSEA.

The chain carries TRBV5-1 and TRBJ2-7; D might be TRBD2 (6 bases). CDR3 length: 13 amino acids. CDR1 is SGHRS, CDR2 YFSETQ, per germline. V lost 4 bases and J 6 bases, leaving 14 bases between the germline ends. The CDR3 DNA reads as TGCGCCAGCAGCGAGGGACTTCATAGCGAGCAGTACTTC. As protein: CASSEGLHSEQYF.

The chain recombines TRBV29-1 with TRBJ2-1; the D gene is possibly TRBD2 (6 bases). Germline assignment: CDR1 SQVTM and CDR2 ANQGSEA. The CDR3 extends over 12 amino acids. V gave up 2 bases and J gave up 9 bases, with 11 bases separating them. CDR3 sequence (DNA): TGCAGCGTTGAATTGGAGGGGAGTGAGCAGTTCTTC. It codes for CSVELEGSEQFF.

This clonotype appeared a few times. This chain uses TRBV27 with TRBJ1-5, with a tentative D call TRBD1 (6 bases). The CDR3 sequence is 17 residues long. Germline loops: CDR1 MNHEY, CDR2 SMNVEV (reference sequence). Trimming stripped 5 bases from V and 2 bases from J, with 19 bases between. This CDR3 reads CASSPLMGGYGNQPQHF. CDR3 nucleotide sequence: TGTGCCAGCAGTCCCCTTATGGGGGGCTATGGCAATCAGCCCCAGCATTTT.

In this sample, this clonotype turned up many times. The chain recombines TRBV5-1 with TRBJ2-7, with D tentatively TRBD2 (6 bases). Trimming shortened V by 0 bases and J by 0 bases, and 7 bases separated the two germline ends. CDR1 and CDR2 (germline): SGHRS, YFSETQ. This CDR3 is 14 amino acids long. The CDR3 is CASSLGGISYEQYF. The CDR3 DNA sequence: TGCGCCAGCAGCTTGGGCGGGATCTCCTACGAGCAGTACTTC. The full variable domain, with the rest looked up from reference TRBV5-1 and TRBJ2-7, is KAGVTQTPRYLIKTRGQQVTLSCSPISGHRSVSWYQQTPGQGLQFLFEYFSETQRNKGNFPGRFSGRQFSNSRSEMNVSTLELGDSALYLCASSLGGISYEQYFGPGTRLTVT.